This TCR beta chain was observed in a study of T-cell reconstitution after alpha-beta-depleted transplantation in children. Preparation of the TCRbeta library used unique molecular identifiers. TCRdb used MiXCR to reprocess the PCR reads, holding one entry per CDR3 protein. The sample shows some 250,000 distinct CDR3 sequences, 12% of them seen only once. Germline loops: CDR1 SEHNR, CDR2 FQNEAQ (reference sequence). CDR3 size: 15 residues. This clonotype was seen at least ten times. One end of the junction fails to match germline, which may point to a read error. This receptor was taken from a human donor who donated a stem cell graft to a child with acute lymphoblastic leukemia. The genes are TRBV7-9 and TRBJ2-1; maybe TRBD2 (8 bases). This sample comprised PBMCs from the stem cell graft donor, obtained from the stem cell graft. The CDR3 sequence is CASGRGGQYYNEQFF. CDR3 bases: TGTGCCAGCGGTCGGGGGGGACAGTACTACAACGAGCAGTTCTTC.